One and the same sample provided the 27 T cell receptor beta chains below, sequenced in a study of technical replicates of blood from a few donors. Clones were read by immunoSEQ multiplex PCR, and TCRdb kept only the in-frame ones, dropping some. The data hold approximately 70,000 clones, with less than 97% observed a single time. Sequencing was performed on T cells isolated from PBMCs. The receptors shown here come from a human donor in good health.

The chain carries TRBV5-1 and TRBJ1-1, with a tentative D call TRBD1 (6 bases). The V end lost 0 bases, the J end lost 4 bases, and 10 bases lay between the germline ends. The germline CDR1 and CDR2 sequences are SGHRS and YFSETQ. This CDR3 is 14 amino acids long. CDR3 DNA sequence: TGCGCCAGCAGCTTGGCCGGCAGGGGCACTGAAGCTTTCTTT. The encoded protein is CASSLAGRGTEAFF.

V gene TRBV7-9 combines with J gene TRBJ1-5; 11 positions agree with TRBD1. J lost 4 bases, V lost 4 bases, and 15 bases had no gene match. CDR3 length equals 19 residues. The V gene's germline CDR1 is SEHNR and CDR2 FQNEAQ (reference sequence). CDR3 residues: CASSSPGQGDHKENQPQHF. CDR3 nucleotide sequence: TGTGCCAGCAGCTCCCCGGGACAGGGGGATCACAAAGAAAATCAGCCCCAGCATTTT.

The chain uses TRBV19 and TRBJ2-7, with D perhaps matching TRBD1 (6 bases). Germline values: CDR1 LNHDA, CDR2 SQIVND (reference sequence). Trimming cost V 6 bases and J 2 bases, with 14 bases left between them. CDR3 length: 14 amino acids. DNA of the CDR3: TGTGCCAGTAGGCAGGACAGTACCACCTACGAGCAGTACTTC. This translates into CASRQDSTTYEQYF.

This rearrangement joins TRBV6-5 to TRBJ1-1, with D tentatively TRBD1 (5 bases). The CDR3 totals 13 residues. V was trimmed by 0 bases and J by 7 bases, leaving 9 bases between them. The germline gives CDR1 MNHEY, CDR2 SVGAGI. CDR3 region: CASSYSITGEAFF. The DNA for the CDR3 is TGTGCCAGCAGTTACTCGATCACAGGTGAAGCTTTCTTT.

The chain recombines TRBV7-2 with TRBJ2-7; 9 bases are a match to TRBD2. Germline-derived CDR1 and CDR2 are SGHTA and FQGNSA. V shed 1 base, J shed 6 bases, and the junction held 4 bases outside the gene matches. The CDR3 is 14 amino acids. The CDR3 bases are TGTGCCAGCAGCTTAGTAGCGGGAGTAGGCGAGCAGTACTTC. Its protein product is CASSLVAGVGEQYF.

The chain links TRBV19 to TRBJ2-1; TRBD2 matches 7 bases. The trim removed 3 bases at V and 4 bases at J, leaving 6 bases unmatched. CDR1 is LNHDA and CDR2 is SQIVND in the germline V gene (reference sequence). The CDR3 runs 15 residues. CDR3 sequence reads: CASSIEAGEYNEQFF. The CDR3 coding sequence is TGTGCCAGTAGTATTGAGGCGGGAGAATACAATGAGCAGTTCTTC.

The chain is built from TRBV6-5 and TRBJ2-3, with 8 bases identical to TRBD2. Germline CDR1 is MNHEY and CDR2 is SVGAGI. CDR3 length: 15 residues. V lost 9 bases, J lost 3 bases, and 11 bases stayed unmatched. DNA of the CDR3: TGTGCCAGTCGTCGGCACGGGGGGGCAACAGATACGCAGTATTTT. As protein: CASRRHGGATDTQYF.

This clone is a singleton in its sample. The chain combines TRBV5-5 with TRBJ1-4, with D unclear. Germline V gene sequence: CDR1 SGHKS, CDR2 YYEKEE (reference sequence). V was pared by 6 bases and J by 10 bases, with 10 bases between. The CDR3 has 11 residues. Here the CDR3 reads CASTFGRKLFF. CDR3 nucleotide sequence: TGTGCCAGCACCTTCGGGAGAAAACTGTTTTTT.

This chain joins TRBV5-1 and TRBJ2-5, with D perhaps TRBD2 (5 bases). Germline V gene lookup returns CDR1 SGHRS and CDR2 YFSETQ. The germline V and J ends were trimmed by 4 bases and 2 bases, with 12 bases remaining between them. This CDR3 contains 14 residues. Here the CDR3 reads CASSPRTSQETQYF. The DNA for the CDR3 is TGCGCCAGCAGCCCCAGGACTTCTCAAGAGACCCAGTACTTC.

The chain uses TRBV7-9 and TRBJ2-1; a possible D gene is TRBD2 (5 bases). Trimming shortened V by 5 bases and J by 10 bases, and 15 bases separated the two germline ends. The germline CDR1 and CDR2 sequences are SEHNR and FQNEAQ (reference sequence). The CDR3 has 13 amino acids. This CDR3 reads CASSHLEVREQFF. DNA for the CDR3: TGTGCCAGCAGCCACTTGGAGGTTAGGGAGCAGTTCTTC.

This chain joins TRBV5-1 and TRBJ1-4, with TRBD1 matching 8 bases. CDR1 is SGHRS, CDR2 YFSETQ, per germline. There are 14 residues in the CDR3. Germline trimming cut 4 bases from V and 6 bases from J; bases unmatched to any gene: 5. The CDR3 bases are TGCGCCAGCAGCACGGGACAGGCGGATGAAAAACTGTTTTTT. Translating it yields CASSTGQADEKLFF.

CDR3 DNA: TGCGCCAGCAGCCCTTTGATGTCCGGGACTAGCGGGACCCTTAGCACAGATACGCAGTATTTT. Protein sequence: CASSPLMSGTSGTLSTDTQYF. The V and J genes are TRBV4-1 and TRBJ2-3, with 13 bases aligning to TRBD2. This CDR3 is 21 amino acids long. CDR1 and CDR2 (germline): MGHRA, YSYEKL. With 4 bases clipped from V and 0 bases from J, the junction kept 16 bases outside the gene matches.

The genes are TRBV2 and TRBJ1-2; possible D gene TRBD1, 6 bases. The CDR3 is made up of 14 amino acids. The germline CDR1 and CDR2 sequences are SNHLY and FYNNEI. Deletions cut 6 bases from V and 4 bases from J, with 15 bases between. The CDR3 sequence: CASRGLDRFYGYTF. CDR3 bases: TGTGCCAGCAGAGGACTCGACAGGTTCTATGGCTACACCTTC.

The genes are TRBV6-5 and TRBJ1-4; no reliable D call. The CDR3 length is 10 residues. CDR1 is MNHEY, CDR2 SVGAGI, per germline. With 11 bases removed from V and 5 bases from J, the gap between germline ends came to 6 bases. In DNA form, the CDR3 reads TGTGCCGCGGGGAATGAAAAACTGTTTTTT. Protein: CAAGNEKLFF.

The rearrangement links TRBV5-8 to TRBJ2-7; D perhaps matches TRBD2 (5 bases). The CDR3 contains 12 residues. Germline V gene data show CDR1 as SGHTS and CDR2 as YDEGEE. The V and J ends lost 2 bases and 7 bases respectively, with 10 bases between them. The CDR3 region has the DNA TGTGCCAGCAGCTTTCGTGGAGGTGAGCAGTACTTC. Translation gives CASSFRGGEQYF.

The CDR3 DNA reads as TGTGCCAGCAGGACGCGCCGGGGAGGGGGGTATTCCCTCTATGGCTACACCTTC. Translated, it gives CASRTRRGGGYSLYGYTF. The J gene is TRBJ1-2, the V gene TRBV5-6; D is possibly TRBD1 (6 bases). The germline V and J ends were trimmed by 5 bases and 4 bases, with 27 bases remaining between them. CDR1 is SGHDT, CDR2 YYEEEE, per germline. This CDR3 region has 18 residues.

This clone was recorded once. The J gene is TRBJ1-2, the V gene TRBV5-4; a weak D match, TRBD1 (5 bases). Per the germline V gene, CDR1 is SGHNT and CDR2 is YYREEE (reference sequence). V shed 4 bases and J shed 1 base, with 11 bases lying between them. This CDR3 is built from 14 residues. CDR3 residues: CASSPRDSNYGYTF. Written as DNA, the CDR3 is TGTGCCAGCAGCCCCCGCGACAGTAACTATGGCTACACCTTC. The full variable domain, completed using reference TRBV5-4 and TRBJ1-2, is ETGVTQSPTHLIKTRGQQVTLRCSSQSGHNTVSWYQQALGQGPQFIFQYYREEENGRGNFPPRFSGLQFPNYSSELNVNALELDDSALYLCASSPRDSNYGYTFGSGTRLTVV.

The gene calls are TRBV7-2 and TRBJ1-2; 8 nucleotides agree with TRBD1. Germline V gene sequence: CDR1 SGHTA, CDR2 FQGNSA. V shed 1 base and J 3 bases; nucleotides not matched to a gene: 10. The CDR3 runs to 17 residues. The CDR3 coding sequence is TGTGCCAGCAGCTTAGATCCGGCCAGGGGGCTGTACTATGGCTACACCTTC. Amino acids: CASSLDPARGLYYGYTF.

CDR3 amino acids: CASSPRPTGGEWASYEQYF. The CDR3 DNA sequence: TGCGCCAGCAGCCCCCGGCCCACAGGGGGCGAATGGGCCTCCTACGAGCAGTACTTC. The chain links TRBV5-1 to TRBJ2-7; TRBD1 matches 9 bases. Per germline, CDR1 SGHRS and CDR2 YFSETQ. There are 19 residues in the CDR3. The trim removed 4 bases at V and 0 bases at J, leaving 17 bases unmatched. The full variable domain, rest sourced from reference TRBV5-1 and TRBJ2-7, is KAGVTQTPRYLIKTRGQQVTLSCSPISGHRSVSWYQQTPGQGLQFLFEYFSETQRNKGNFPGRFSGRQFSNSRSEMNVSTLELGDSALYLCASSPRPTGGEWASYEQYFGPGTRLTVT.

The V call is TRBV28, the J call TRBJ2-2; 13 bases map to TRBD2. Germline-derived CDR1 and CDR2 are MDHEN and SYDVKM. The CDR3 totals 18 residues. Unmatched junction bases numbered 5, after V lost 4 bases and J lost 0 bases. The CDR3 sequence is CASSSILAGGANTGELFF. In DNA, the CDR3 is TGTGCCAGCAGTTCAATACTAGCGGGAGGGGCGAACACCGGGGAGCTGTTTTTT.

A remark on this clone: The junction does not match germline at one end; this may be a read error. The V and J genes are TRBV20-1 and TRBJ2-1, with D possibly being TRBD2 (5 bases). Germline CDR1 reads DFQATT; CDR2 reads SNEGSKA (reference sequence). The CDR3 sequence is 9 residues long. CDR3 bases: TGCAGTGCCGGGCGCCCGCGGGTCTTC. It specifies CSAGRPRVF.

V gene TRBV7-9 combines with J gene TRBJ2-7; D not certain. CDR3 length: 11 amino acids. V lost 2 bases to trimming and J lost 12 bases, with 11 bases between them. Germline V gives CDR1 SEHNR, CDR2 FQNEAQ (reference sequence). The CDR3 reads CASSLMSEVYF. The CDR3 DNA reads TGTGCCAGCAGCTTAATGAGCGAGGTGTACTTC.

The chain joins TRBV28 to TRBJ2-7; 10 bases align to TRBD1. There are 13 residues in the CDR3. The V gene end was trimmed by 5 bases and the J gene end by 5 bases; junction bases not matched to a gene: 3. Germline V CDR1 and CDR2: MDHEN, SYDVKM. The CDR3 region is CASSADRGNEQYF. Written as DNA, the CDR3 is TGTGCCAGCAGTGCGGACAGGGGGAACGAGCAGTACTTC.

The V and J genes are TRBV7-6 and TRBJ2-7; TRBD1 matches at 7 bases. This CDR3 is 16 amino acids long. Germline assignment: CDR1 SGHVS and CDR2 FNYEAQ. V trimming: 1 base; J trimming: 2 bases; junction bases outside the gene matches: 8. CDR3 sequence (DNA): TGTGCCAGCAGCTTAGAAACAGGGGCCGAAACCTACGAGCAGTACTTC. This gives the protein CASSLETGAETYEQYF.

V usage is TRBV28 and J usage is TRBJ1-1; TRBD1 agrees at 9 bases. V dropped 5 bases and J dropped 4; count of bases not matched to a gene: 8. Germline V gene data show CDR1 as MDHEN and CDR2 as SYDVKM. The CDR3 sequence is 15 residues long. The CDR3 DNA reads as TGTGCCAGCAGTATAGGGACAGGGTGGGGCACTGAAGCTTTCTTT. Its translation: CASSIGTGWGTEAFF.

This chain links TRBV9 with TRBJ1-1; TRBD1 is a possible D gene (6 bases). The CDR3 has 15 amino acids. With 3 bases removed from V and 4 bases from J, the gap between germline ends came to 16 bases. The V gene's germline CDR1 is SGDLS and CDR2 YYNGEE. CDR3 loop: CASSEGGGLGTEAFF. The CDR3 region has the DNA TGTGCCAGCAGCGAGGGGGGGGGCCTGGGCACTGAAGCTTTCTTT.

This clone was counted once. The chain couples TRBV5-1 to TRBJ1-2; TRBD1 matches at 9 bases. Looked up from germline, CDR1 is SGHRS and CDR2 is YFSETQ. CDR3 length: 14 residues. Losses at the gene ends were 4 bases for V and 2 bases for J; bases not matched to a gene: 3. The CDR3 sequence is CASSLDRGNYGYTF. CDR3 nucleotides: TGCGCCAGCAGCCTGGACAGGGGCAACTATGGCTACACCTTC.